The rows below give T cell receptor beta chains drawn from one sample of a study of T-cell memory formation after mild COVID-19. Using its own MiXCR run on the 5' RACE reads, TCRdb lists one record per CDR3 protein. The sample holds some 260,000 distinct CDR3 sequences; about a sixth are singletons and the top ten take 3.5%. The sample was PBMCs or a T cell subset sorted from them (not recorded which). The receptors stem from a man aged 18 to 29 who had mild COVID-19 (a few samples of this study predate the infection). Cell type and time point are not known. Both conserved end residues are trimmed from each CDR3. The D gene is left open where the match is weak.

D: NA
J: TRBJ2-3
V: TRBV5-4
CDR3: ASSPTGNAADTQY

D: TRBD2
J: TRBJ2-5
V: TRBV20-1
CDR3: SARGWGGETQY

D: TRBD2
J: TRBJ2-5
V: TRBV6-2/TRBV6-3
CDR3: ASSYSVRSGVVQETQY

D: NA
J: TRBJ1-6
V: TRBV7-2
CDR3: ASSPRPRDSPLH

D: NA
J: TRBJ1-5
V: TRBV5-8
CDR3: ASNSWAEYQPQH

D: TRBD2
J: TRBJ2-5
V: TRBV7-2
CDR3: ASSLVAGLQETQY

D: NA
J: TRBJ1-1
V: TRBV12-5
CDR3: ASGLVLGAPDTEAF

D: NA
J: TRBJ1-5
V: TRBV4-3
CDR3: ASSQDLENQPQH

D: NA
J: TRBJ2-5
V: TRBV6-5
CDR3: ASSYSSRGDVETQY

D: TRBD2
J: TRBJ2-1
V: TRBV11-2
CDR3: ASSPTGTSNNEQF

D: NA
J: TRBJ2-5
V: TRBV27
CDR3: ASSSTGLGETQY

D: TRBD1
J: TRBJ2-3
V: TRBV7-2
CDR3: ASSLLGQGPDTQY

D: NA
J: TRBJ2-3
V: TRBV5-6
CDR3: ASSLFQMGTDTQY

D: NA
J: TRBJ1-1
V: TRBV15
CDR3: ATSRDQGQRAF